The next 26 T cell receptor beta chains were all read from a single sample in a study of blood T cell repertoires in COVID-19. The repertoire was sequenced with immunoSEQ multiplex PCR; TCRdb's copy has only in-frame clones and lacks some. The table has around 250,000 clones, around 78% seen once. Sequencing input: peripheral blood. These receptor sequences come from a man aged 55 to 70 who had recovered from COVID-19.

The chain is built from TRBV20-1 and TRBJ1-1; tentatively, D is TRBD1 (6 bases). This CDR3 is 14 amino acids long. Germline V CDR1 and CDR2: DFQATT, SNEGSKA (reference sequence). Trimming took off 3 bases at V and 8 bases at J, with 19 bases between the two ends. CDR3: CSASSLTGISEAFF. For the CDR3, the DNA is TGCAGTGCTAGTTCCCTGACAGGCATTTCCGAAGCTTTCTTT.

V gene TRBV12-2 combines with J gene TRBJ1-1; the D call in the table, TRBD1, was not verified against the DNA. TRBV12-2 is given as a pseudogene. This CDR3 has 16 residues. The DNA for the CDR3 is TGTGCAAGTCGCTTAGTTTGGGGCAGGATGAACACTGAAGCTTTCTTT. As protein: CASRLVWGRMNTEAFF.

The chain has TRBV6-1 and TRBJ1-6; D unresolved. The CDR3 contains 15 residues. V dropped 5 bases and J dropped 7 bases, with 15 bases sitting between them. Germline V lookup: CDR1 MNHNS, CDR2 SASEGT. The CDR3 DNA is TGTGCCAGCAGTCAGACTGGCGGGGAGAATTCACCCCTCCACTTT. Protein product: CASSQTGGENSPLHF.

The gene calls are TRBV2 and TRBJ2-3; TRBD2 agrees at 7 bases. The CDR3 is 14 amino acids. The J segment lost 4 bases and the V segment lost 1 base, leaving 2 bases of the junction unmatched. Per germline, CDR1 SNHLY and CDR2 FYNNEI. Written as DNA, the CDR3 is TGTGCCAGCAGTGAAGTCCTAGCGGCAGATACGCAGTATTTT. This codes for CASSEVLAADTQYF.

J is TRBJ2-7 and V is TRBV10-2, with D possibly being TRBD1 (6 bases). The germline CDR1 and CDR2 sequences are WSHSY and SAAADI. CDR3 length: 16 residues. V was shortened by 6 bases and J by 5 bases, with 23 bases between the two germline ends. The CDR3 coding sequence is TGCGCCAGCAGCACCCCAGCCTGGGACACTCCTGACGAGCAGTACTTC. Translation gives CASSTPAWDTPDEQYF.

This CDR3 is CASSWERETQYF. In DNA, the CDR3 is TGTGCCAGCAGCTGGGAGCGGGAGACCCAGTACTTC. The chain couples TRBV11-2 to TRBJ2-5; tentative D call: TRBD2 (5 bases). With 4 bases removed from V and 5 bases from J, the gap between germline ends came to 8 bases. The CDR3 runs to 12 residues. Germline values: CDR1 SGHAT, CDR2 FQNNGV.

This clone was detected only a few times. The rearrangement uses TRBV18 and TRBJ1-1; tentative D call: TRBD1 (5 bases). There are 14 residues in the CDR3. Germline V gene lookup returns CDR1 KGHSH and CDR2 LQKENI. V lost 1 base, J lost 5 bases, and 11 bases lay in between. In DNA form, the CDR3 reads TGTGCCAGCTCACCACTTCCGGGGGGGACTGAAGCTTTCTTT. This translates into CASSPLPGGTEAFF.

A remark on this clone: Distinct nucleotide sequences in the sample also encode this CDR3. This sequence joins TRBV7-9 and TRBJ2-7; D is perhaps TRBD2 (5 bases). CDR1 is SEHNR, CDR2 FQNEAQ, per germline (reference sequence). The V end was cut by 1 base, the J end by 0 bases, with 7 bases between. The CDR3 sequence is 14 residues long. The CDR3 reads CASSLVGSSYEQYF. For the CDR3, the DNA is TGTGCCAGCAGCTTAGTGGGGAGCTCCTACGAGCAGTACTTC.

The chain has TRBV11-2 and TRBJ1-6; 8 nucleotides align to TRBD1. This CDR3 is 16 amino acids long. After removal of 4 bases from V and 6 bases from J, the junction contained 8 bases not matched to a gene. Germline V gene lookup returns CDR1 SGHAT and CDR2 FQNNGV. The CDR3, as DNA: TGTGCCAGCAGCTATAGCGGACAGGGTTTTAATTCACCCCTCCACTTT. It specifies CASSYSGQGFNSPLHF.

The J gene is TRBJ1-2, the V gene TRBV28, with D unclear. Trimming took 4 bases from V and 8 from J, leaving 11 bases between them. CDR3 size: 12 residues. The germline gives CDR1 MDHEN, CDR2 SYDVKM. The CDR3 DNA is TGTGCCAGCAGTTCTACAGTGAAAGGCTACACCTTC. This gives the protein CASSSTVKGYTF.

The rearrangement uses TRBV7-3 and TRBJ2-2; 7 bases align to TRBD1. CDR1 and CDR2 from the germline V gene are SGHTA and FQGTGA. J was trimmed by 5 bases and V by 1 base; bases with no gene match: 10. This CDR3 comprises 17 residues. The CDR3 region is CASSLRDSHVDTGELFF. Written as DNA, the CDR3 is TGTGCCAGCAGCTTAAGGGACAGCCATGTAGATACCGGGGAGCTGTTTTTT.

J is TRBJ2-7 and V is TRBV5-1, with 9 bases matching TRBD1. V was pared by 4 bases and J by 5 bases, with 10 bases of the junction left unmatched. CDR1 is SGHRS, CDR2 YFSETQ, per germline. The CDR3 totals 15 residues. The DNA for the CDR3 is TGCGCCAGCAGCCCAAACCCCGGGACAGGGAACGAGCAGTACTTC. It encodes CASSPNPGTGNEQYF.

The rearrangement uses TRBV3-1 (or the pseudogene TRBV3-2) and TRBJ1-1; no reliable D call. The CDR3 has 14 residues. Germline-derived CDR1 and CDR2 are LGHDT and YNNKEL (reference sequence). Deletions cut 7 bases from V and 5 bases from J, with 17 bases between. The DNA for the CDR3 is TGTGCCAGCACCACCACTTCGGGAGGTACTGAAGCTTTCTTT. It translates to CASTTTSGGTEAFF.

This clone has only a few counts. V usage is TRBV10-3 and J usage is TRBJ2-1; TRBD2 might be the D (6 bases). The CDR3 length is 16 residues. V lost 2 bases, J lost 4 bases, and 15 bases lay in between. Per germline, CDR1 ENHRY and CDR2 SYGVKD. The DNA of the CDR3 is TGTGCCATCAGTGAGGATATGAGGGGACTTTACAATGAGCAGTTCTTC. As protein: CAISEDMRGLYNEQFF.

This clone came up once. The chain is built from TRBV10-3 and TRBJ2-7, with 7 bases that match TRBD2. This CDR3 is built from 13 residues. The J segment lost 5 bases and the V segment lost 4 bases, leaving 5 bases of the junction unmatched. The V gene's germline CDR1 is ENHRY and CDR2 SYGVKD. The CDR3 coding sequence is TGTGCCATCAGTGTCTTAGCGGGCCACGAGCAGTACTTC. Translation: CAISVLAGHEQYF.

The chain uses TRBV3-1 (or the pseudogene TRBV3-2) and TRBJ2-1; 12 bases line up with TRBD2. V lost 3 bases to trimming and J lost 6 bases; unmatched junction nucleotides: 6. The CDR3 covers 16 residues. Germline CDR1 LGHDT, CDR2 YNNKEL (reference sequence). CDR3 sequence (DNA): TGTGCCAGCAGCCAGGAGACTAGCGGGAGCCCCAATGAGCAGTTCTTC. Translation gives CASSQETSGSPNEQFF.

The chain has TRBV29-1 and TRBJ1-1; 11 nucleotides match TRBD1. CDR3 length equals 14 residues. J was trimmed by 7 bases and V by 3 bases; bases with no gene match: 7. Per the germline V gene, CDR1 is SQVTM and CDR2 is ANQGSEA. CDR3 protein: CSVEYGQGAVEAFF. DNA of the CDR3: TGCAGCGTTGAGTACGGACAGGGGGCGGTTGAAGCTTTCTTT.

The chain combines TRBV12-2 with TRBJ1-1; the table's D call, TRBD1, was not checked against the DNA. TRBV12-2 is given as a pseudogene. The CDR3 is made up of 14 amino acids. The DNA for the CDR3 is TGTGCAAGTCGCTCCAGGGGACGGTACACTGAAGCTTTCTTT. Protein product: CASRSRGRYTEAFF.

V is TRBV12-3 or TRBV12-4 and J is TRBJ2-1; 7 nucleotides line up with TRBD2. The CDR3 covers 12 residues. The ends lost 5 bases at V and 13 bases at J; junction bases unmatched: 8. In nucleotides, the CDR3 is TGTGCCAGCAGTCATCCGGGGACTACTCAGTTCTTC. This translates into CASSHPGTTQFF.

The chain recombines TRBV28 with TRBJ2-1; TRBD2 matches 8 bases. V lost 6 bases and J lost 14; bases outside the gene matches: 9. Germline V CDR1 and CDR2: MDHEN, SYDVKM. The CDR3 is made up of 12 amino acids. The CDR3 region has the DNA TGTGCCAGCAGGATACTCGGGGGGGGAGAGTTCTTC. Protein sequence: CASRILGGGEFF. The full variable domain, with the rest looked up from reference TRBV28 and TRBJ2-1, is DVKVTQSSRYLVKRTGEKVFLECVQDMDHENMFWYRQDPGLGLRLIYFSYDVKMKEKGDIPEGYSVSREKKERFSLILESASTNQTSMYLCASRILGGGEFFGPGTRLTVL.

This clone came up once. V and J are TRBV28 and TRBJ1-5; tentatively, D is TRBD1 (6 bases). CDR1 MDHEN and CDR2 SYDVKM come from the germline V gene. V lost 1 base and J 1 base, leaving 11 bases between the germline ends. The length of the CDR3 is 16 residues. The CDR3 DNA sequence: TGTGCCAGCAGTTTATTACAGGGAAAAAGCAATCAGCCCCAGCATTTT. It specifies CASSLLQGKSNQPQHF.

This chain links TRBV2 with TRBJ2-2, with D possibly being TRBD1 (6 bases). CDR1 and CDR2 (germline): SNHLY, FYNNEI. CDR3 length equals 14 residues. V was cut by 7 bases and J by 2 bases, with 11 bases left in between. The chain's CDR3 is CASTRTVNTGELFF. The CDR3 region has the DNA TGTGCCAGCACTAGGACAGTCAACACCGGGGAGCTGTTTTTT.

The chain uses TRBV7-9 and TRBJ2-1; 8 nucleotides line up with TRBD1. CDR3 length: 12 residues. Per germline, CDR1 SEHNR and CDR2 FQNEAQ (reference sequence). J gave up 11 bases and V 1 base, and 1 base lay outside the gene matches. CDR3 in DNA: TGTGCCAGCAGCTTAGGGACAGGGCAGCAGTTCTTC. Residues: CASSLGTGQQFF. Full variable domain (rest looked up from reference TRBV7-9 and TRBJ2-1): DTGVSQNPRHKITKRGQNVTFRCDPISEHNRLYWYRQTLGQGPEFLTYFQNEAQLEKSRLLSDRFSAERPKGSFSTLEIQRTEQGDSAMYLCASSLGTGQQFFGPGTRLTVL.

The rearrangement joins TRBV3-1 (or the pseudogene TRBV3-2) to TRBJ2-3; D is undetermined. V gave up 4 bases and J gave up 0 bases, with 11 bases separating them. Germline CDR1 is LGHDT and CDR2 is YNNKEL (reference sequence). This CDR3 comprises 15 residues. CDR3 residues: CASSRIAVSTDTQYF. The DNA of the CDR3 is TGTGCCAGCAGCCGGATCGCGGTTAGCACAGATACGCAGTATTTT.

This chain links TRBV29-1 with TRBJ2-7; TRBD2 matches at 10 bases. Looked up from germline, CDR1 is SQVTM and CDR2 is ANQGSEA. The CDR3 spans 13 residues. The V gene end was trimmed by 4 bases and the J gene end by 7 bases; junction bases not matched to a gene: 7. CDR3 amino acids: CSVVLAGAGEQYF. The CDR3 DNA sequence: TGCAGCGTTGTCCTAGCGGGAGCGGGAGAGCAGTACTTC.

This clone was seen a few times. The chain carries TRBV6-2 or TRBV6-3 and TRBJ1-1, with 7 bases that match TRBD1. CDR1 and CDR2 (germline): MNHEY, SVGEGT. This CDR3 region has 15 residues. V was pared by 0 bases and J by 4 bases, with 5 bases of the junction left unmatched. CDR3 amino acids: CASSYSRQGGTEAFF. CDR3 nucleotide sequence: TGTGCCAGCAGTTACTCGAGACAGGGAGGCACTGAAGCTTTCTTT.